Listed here are 21 T cell receptor beta chains from one sample, sequenced in a study of T cell repertoires in cytomegalovirus infection. MiXCR, run by TCRdb on the reads, gives a single entry per CDR3 protein. This repertoire shows a few hundred thousand distinct CDR3 sequences, approximately 22% found once; its top ten account for 15% to 20%. The sequencing input was CD8+ T cells from PBMCs. The receptors derive from a human donor in good health (CMV status not recorded). Some clones in this sample may be carry-over from other donors' samples.

This chain joins TRBV2 and TRBJ2-5; 8 positions agree with TRBD2. This CDR3 has 15 amino acids. V was pared by 3 bases and J by 1 base, with 4 bases of the junction left unmatched. Germline assignment: CDR1 SNHLY and CDR2 FYNNEI. CDR3: CASSEGRGAQETQYF. The CDR3 nucleotides read TGTGCCAGCAGTGAGGGGCGGGGGGCCCAAGAGACCCAGTACTTC. Together with reference TRBV2 and TRBJ2-5, the CDR3 gives the full variable domain: EPEVTQTPSHQVTQMGQEVILRCVPISNHLYFYWYRQILGQKVEFLVSFYNNEISEKSEIFDDQFSVERPDGSNFTLKIRSTKLEDSAMYFCASSEGRGAQETQYFGPGTRLLVL.

This clonotype appeared a few times. The chain joins TRBV6-2 or TRBV6-3 to TRBJ2-7, with 12 bases lining up with TRBD1. This CDR3 contains 15 residues. After removal of 5 bases from V and 3 bases from J, the junction contained 5 bases not matched to a gene. CDR1 is MNHEY, CDR2 SVGEGT, per germline. For the CDR3, the DNA is TGTGCCAGCAGTCGAGGGACAGGGGGCTACTACGAGCAGTACTTC. It encodes CASSRGTGGYYEQYF.

This clonotype was picked up a small number of times. This chain uses TRBV6-5 with TRBJ2-7; D ambiguous. The CDR3 length is 13 residues. V gave up 4 bases and J gave up 3 bases, with 10 bases separating them. Per the germline V gene, CDR1 is MNHEY and CDR2 is SVGAGI. The CDR3 DNA reads as TGTGCCAGCAGTTCCCGCCTCTTCTACGAGCAGTACTTC. Amino acid sequence: CASSSRLFYEQYF.

By proportion, this clonotype is medium-sized (0.01 to 0.1%). The rearrangement links TRBV7-6 to TRBJ2-5, with TRBD1 identical over 7 bases. The length of the CDR3 is 17 residues. V gave up 1 base and J gave up 0 bases; unmatched junction bases: 8. The V gene's germline CDR1 is SGHVS and CDR2 FNYEAQ. The CDR3 protein is CASSLGSGGSDQETQYF. In nucleotides, the CDR3 is TGTGCCAGCAGCTTAGGGTCAGGGGGAAGCGACCAAGAGACCCAGTACTTC.

The chain is built from TRBV5-4 and TRBJ1-1, with TRBD1 matching over 8 bases. CDR3 length: 15 amino acids. Trimming at V came to 4 bases and at J to 3 bases, leaving 8 bases not matched to a gene. Germline CDR1 is SGHNT and CDR2 is YYREEE (reference sequence). CDR3 nucleotides: TGTGCCAGCAGCGAACAGGGGGTACGAGACACTGAAGCTTTCTTT. Translation gives CASSEQGVRDTEAFF.

This clonotype was seen a handful of times. The rearrangement joins TRBV20-1 to TRBJ2-1, with D uncertain. Looked up from germline, CDR1 is DFQATT and CDR2 is SNEGSKA (reference sequence). This CDR3 has 13 amino acids. Trimming shortened V by 8 bases and J by 7 bases, and 18 bases separated the two germline ends. This chain's CDR3 is CSPYPVGKNEQFF. Here the CDR3 DNA reads TGCAGTCCCTACCCGGTGGGGAAAAATGAGCAGTTCTTC.

The chain carries TRBV2 and TRBJ2-3; 9 bases are shared with TRBD2. Unmatched junction bases numbered 3, after V lost 8 bases and J lost 6 bases. The germline gives CDR1 SNHLY, CDR2 FYNNEI. The CDR3 totals 12 residues. Written as DNA, the CDR3 is TGTGCCAGCTCCGGACTAGCGGATACGCAGTATTTT. Translating it yields CASSGLADTQYF. Filled out from reference TRBV2 and TRBJ2-3, the complete variable domain reads EPEVTQTPSHQVTQMGQEVILRCVPISNHLYFYWYRQILGQKVEFLVSFYNNEISEKSEIFDDQFSVERPDGSNFTLKIRSTKLEDSAMYFCASSGLADTQYFGPGTRLTVL.

This clonotype was counted between two and nine times. The chain joins TRBV6-5 to TRBJ2-2, with D possibly being TRBD1 or TRBD2 (5 bases each). V gave up 2 bases and J gave up 4 bases, with 11 bases separating them. The CDR3 sequence is 15 residues long. In germline, CDR1 is MNHEY, CDR2 SVGAGI. CDR3 nucleotide sequence: TGTGCCAGCAGTTACCGGGACCAGGGCACCGGGGAGCTGTTTTTT. Amino acids: CASSYRDQGTGELFF.

This chain links TRBV19 with TRBJ1-1, with 7 nucleotides matching TRBD1. Losses at the gene ends were 5 bases for V and 9 bases for J; bases not matched to a gene: 12. Germline V lookup: CDR1 LNHDA, CDR2 SQIVND (reference sequence). The CDR3 totals 14 residues. In DNA form, the CDR3 reads TGTGCCAGTAGTGAGGGCGGACAGGCGGGGAAAGCTTTCTTT. Its protein product is CASSEGGQAGKAFF.

Concerning this clonotype: At one end, the junction sequence differs from germline, possibly due to a read error. V is TRBV14 and J is TRBJ2-7; a possible D gene is TRBD1 (6 bases). The CDR3 runs to 17 residues. The germline CDR1 and CDR2 sequences are SGHDN and FVKESK. The CDR3 protein is CASSQVSGQGSSYERYF. CDR3 coding DNA: TGTGCCAGCAGCCAAGTTTCTGGCCAGGGGAGCTCCTACGAGCGGTACTTC.

At least ten counts were recorded for this clonotype. The rearrangement links TRBV7-2 to TRBJ2-1; D may correspond to TRBD1 or TRBD2 (6 bases each). The length of the CDR3 is 15 residues. CDR1 is SGHTA, CDR2 FQGNSA, per germline. Between the trimmed V and J ends, which lost 5 bases and 5 bases, there was a span of 16 bases. The CDR3 DNA is TGTGCCAGCAGCCTAGTTGAGGGGGGTAACAATGAGCAGTTCTTC. It is translated as CASSLVEGGNNEQFF.

V gene TRBV7-3 combines with J gene TRBJ2-3; TRBD2 matches 12 bases. CDR3 length: 14 residues. Germline CDR1 reads SGHTA; CDR2 reads FQGTGA. The V segment lost 6 bases and the J segment 6 bases; nucleotides outside the gene matches: 4. The CDR3 loop is CASSPSGGDDTQYF. DNA of the CDR3: TGTGCCAGCAGTCCTAGCGGGGGGGATGATACGCAGTATTTT.

This clonotype was found a few times. The chain is built from TRBV6-5 and TRBJ2-2; D unresolved. V dropped 4 bases and J dropped 6 bases, with 9 bases sitting between them. The CDR3 consists of 13 residues. Germline assignment: CDR1 MNHEY and CDR2 SVGAGI. The CDR3 DNA reads as TGTGCCAGCAGTTCTTTAGCCGCCGGGGAGCTGTTTTTT. It is translated as CASSSLAAGELFF.

The chain couples TRBV7-6 to TRBJ2-5; D is possibly TRBD2 (5 bases). This CDR3 has 13 amino acids. Germline V gene data show CDR1 as SGHVS and CDR2 as FNYEAQ. Trimming shortened V by 7 bases and J by 6 bases, and 15 bases separated the two germline ends. CDR3 coding DNA: TGTGCCAGCAACCCGGGAATTTGGAAGACCCAGTACTTC. It is translated as CASNPGIWKTQYF.

This clonotype was seen many times. This sequence joins TRBV7-8 and TRBJ2-7; possibly TRBD1 for D (5 bases). Germline V gene lookup returns CDR1 SGHVS and CDR2 FQNEAQ. This CDR3 comprises 14 residues. With 5 bases removed from V and 3 bases from J, the gap between germline ends came to 14 bases. The chain's CDR3 is CASSEVGLDYEQYF. The CDR3 nucleotides are TGTGCCAGCAGCGAGGTGGGGCTTGACTACGAGCAGTACTTC.

In its sample, this clonotype was seen a few times. The CDR3 DNA reads TGTGCCTGGAGTGTACCAGCAGCTAACTATGGCTACACCTTC. It is translated as CAWSVPAANYGYTF. V gene TRBV30 combines with J gene TRBJ1-2; D unclear. CDR3 length: 14 amino acids. V lost 0 bases and J lost 0, with 8 bases in between. CDR1 is GTSNPN and CDR2 is SVGIG in the germline V gene (reference sequence).

This clonotype appeared many times. The J gene is TRBJ2-5, the V gene TRBV7-2; D uncertain. Trimming removed 1 base at V and 5 bases at J, with 11 bases between. This CDR3 comprises 14 residues. The germline gives CDR1 SGHTA, CDR2 FQGNSA. The CDR3 sequence is CASSLGGQSETQYF. DNA of the CDR3: TGTGCCAGCAGCTTAGGAGGCCAGTCGGAGACCCAGTACTTC. Based on the CDR3 plus reference TRBV7-2 and TRBJ2-5, the full variable domain is GAGVSQSPSNKVTEKGKDVELRCDPISGHTALYWYRQSLGQGLEFLIYFQGNSAPDKSGLPSDRFSAERTGGSVSTLTIQRTQQEDSAVYLCASSLGGQSETQYFGPGTRLLVL.

The chain recombines TRBV11-2 with TRBJ1-1; D is uncertain. Trimming took 7 bases from V and 1 from J, leaving 16 bases between them. The germline V gene encodes CDR1 SGHAT and CDR2 FQNNGV. The length of the CDR3 is 15 residues. CDR3 sequence: CASTPTGRTNTEAFF. CDR3 sequence (DNA): TGTGCCAGCACCCCGACCGGACGGACGAACACTGAAGCTTTCTTT. The entire variable domain, with the rest obtained from reference TRBV11-2 and TRBJ1-1, is as follows: EAGVAQSPRYKIIEKRQSVAFWCNPISGHATLYWYQQILGQGPKLLIQFQNNGVVDDSQLPKDRFSAERLKGVDSTLKIQPAKLEDSAVYLCASTPTGRTNTEAFFGQGTRLTVV.

This clonotype occurred many times. The chain combines TRBV19 with TRBJ2-7; D remains unclear. CDR1 is LNHDA, CDR2 SQIVND, per germline (reference sequence). V lost 5 bases to trimming and J lost 1 base, with 12 bases between them. The CDR3 loop spans 14 amino acids. CDR3: CASSPRLVSYEQYF. The DNA of the CDR3 is TGTGCCAGTAGTCCCCGTCTGGTTTCCTACGAGCAGTACTTC.

This clonotype was seen more than once but under ten times. J is TRBJ2-5 and V is TRBV3-1; D assignment may be TRBD1 or TRBD2 (6 bases each). Per the germline V gene, CDR1 is LGHDT and CDR2 is YNNKEL (reference sequence). The CDR3 contains 15 residues. V lost 4 bases and J 5 bases, leaving 17 bases between the germline ends. CDR3 loop: CASSPPPGGLETQYF. The DNA of the CDR3 is TGTGCCAGCAGCCCTCCCCCCGGGGGCCTGGAGACCCAGTACTTC.

The CDR3 loop is CASSSGPTGDSGNTIYF. The CDR3 DNA reads TGTGCCAGCAGCTCCGGCCCGACAGGCGACTCTGGAAACACCATATATTTT. The chain is built from TRBV7-6 and TRBJ1-3; possible D gene TRBD1, 6 bases. V was cut by 4 bases and J by 0 bases, with 16 bases left in between. This CDR3 comprises 17 residues. Germline V lookup: CDR1 SGHVS, CDR2 FNYEAQ. The variable domain in full, with the rest retrieved from reference TRBV7-6 and TRBJ1-3, is GAGVSQSPRYKVTKRGQDVALRCDPISGHVSLYWYRQALGQGPEFLTYFNYEAQQDKSGLPNDRFSAERPEGSISTLTIQRTEQRDSAMYRCASSSGPTGDSGNTIYFGEGSWLTVV.